This entry describes one T cell receptor (beta chain). The target antigen is unknown. The record originates from a study of siplizumab effects on memory and regulatory T cells. Study-wide results and limits: Proliferating Tregs' suppressive function in siplizumab cultures went unconfirmed. Alloreactive sequences whose origin lay in unstimulated CD4+ memory cells were significantly reduced by siplizumab. Apparently more diverse than memory cells, naive T cells also seemed major alloresponse contributors.

Germline lookup yields CDR1 SEHNR and CDR2 FQNEAQ (reference sequence). The V and J ends lost 0 bases and 3 bases respectively, with 5 bases between them. The CDR3 has 13 amino acids. The assay was immunoSEQ multiplex PCR, and TCRdb's table has in-frame clones only and misses some. The sample has around 120,000 clones, about 94% seen once; the top ten hold under 2%. The sequencing input was non-Treg CD4+ T cells sorted from blood. The source of this sequence is a human donor in good health. The chain has TRBV7-9 and TRBJ1-1; D is undetermined. Here the CDR3 DNA reads TGTGCCAGCAGCTTAGCAGGGTACACTGAAGCTTTCTTT. Translated, it gives CASSLAGYTEAFF. The full variable domain, rest sourced from reference TRBV7-9 and TRBJ1-1, is DTGVSQNPRHKITKRGQNVTFRCDPISEHNRLYWYRQTLGQGPEFLTYFQNEAQLEKSRLLSDRFSAERPKGSFSTLEIQRTEQGDSAMYLCASSLAGYTEAFFGQGTRLTVV.